The 24 T cell receptor beta chains below were found in one sample sequenced in a study of control samples from healthy donors and cancer patients (dated by TCRdb to about 2020). Library preparation employed the immunoSEQ multiplex PCR assay. TCRdb took this table from immuneACCESS and kept in-frame rearrangements with V and J called. Such tables lack part of the clones; where checked against another copy, unresolved V genes explain under half of the gap, and the rest is unexplained. A total of 90,000 to 100,000 clones appear in this sample, about 80% of them only once. The biggest ten clones account for roughly 10% of the sample. Sample: blood. These receptors originate from a woman aged 30 to 39 in good health.

The count of this clone is one. CDR3 sequence: CATSDPAGELTDTQYF. DNA for the CDR3: TGTGCCACCAGTGATCCGGCGGGGGAGCTCACAGATACGCAGTATTTT. The rearrangement uses TRBV24-1 and TRBJ2-3; 7 bases fit TRBD2. CDR1 is KGHDR and CDR2 is SFDVKD in the germline V gene. The length of the CDR3 is 16 residues. V shed 3 bases and J 2 bases; nucleotides not matched to a gene: 7.

About this clone: This sample also contains other DNA sequences that code for the same CDR3. The gene calls are TRBV12-3 or TRBV12-4 and TRBJ2-3, with TRBD2 matching 7 bases. The V and J ends lost 8 bases and 5 bases, in that order; junction bases with no gene match: 7. The CDR3 consists of 13 residues. CDR3 DNA sequence: TGTGCCAGCTCCTTTGGGGGGGGAGATACGCAGTATTTT. Amino acid sequence: CASSFGGGDTQYF.

CDR3 sequence: CASSLGTSGGEKLFF. The CDR3 DNA sequence: TGCGCCAGCAGCTTGGGGACTTCAGGGGGTGAAAAACTGTTTTTT. This sequence joins TRBV4-1 and TRBJ1-4; 7 nucleotides agree with TRBD1. Germline CDR1 and CDR2: MGHRA and YSYEKL. Losses at the gene ends were 5 bases for V and 7 bases for J; bases not matched to a gene: 10. The CDR3 totals 15 residues.

The gene calls are TRBV30 and TRBJ1-5; 12 nucleotides match TRBD1. Trimming cost V 5 bases and J 7 bases; bases outside gene matches: 6. Germline V gene sequence: CDR1 GTSNPN, CDR2 SVGIG (reference sequence). This CDR3 comprises 14 residues. The CDR3: CAWSGQGAWQPQHF. The CDR3 DNA reads TGTGCCTGGTCGGGACAGGGGGCTTGGCAGCCCCAGCATTTT.

The chain joins TRBV5-1 to TRBJ1-1; D remains ambiguous. Germline CDR1 is SGHRS and CDR2 is YFSETQ. The CDR3 has 16 residues. V lost 7 bases, J lost 1 base, and 20 bases lay in between. In DNA, the CDR3 is TGCGCCAGCCAGCCCGAACCAGGTTCCCCGAACACTGAAGCTTTCTTT. Amino acids: CASQPEPGSPNTEAFF.

DNA for the CDR3: TGTGCCATCAGTGGATCGACTAGTTGGGCGCAGTATTTT. It is translated as CAISGSTSWAQYF. The rearrangement uses TRBV10-3 and TRBJ2-3, with D possibly TRBD2 on 6 matching bases. The CDR3 consists of 13 residues. CDR1 and CDR2 from the germline V gene are ENHRY and SYGVKD. The V gene lost 4 bases and the J gene lost 10 bases, with 15 bases spanning the gap.

This chain uses TRBV4-1 with TRBJ2-7, with 8 bases matching TRBD1. The V gene's germline CDR1 is MGHRA and CDR2 YSYEKL. The CDR3 runs 17 residues. V shed 0 bases and J 7 bases; nucleotides not matched to a gene: 14. DNA for the CDR3: TGCGCCAGCAGCCAAGATCCGACAGGACAGGGTTCTAGTGAGCAGTACTTC. It yields the protein CASSQDPTGQGSSEQYF.

The chain joins TRBV9 to TRBJ1-2, with a tentative D call TRBD1 (6 bases). CDR3 length equals 14 residues. Germline V lookup: CDR1 SGDLS, CDR2 YYNGEE. Trimming removed 4 bases at V and 8 bases at J, with 18 bases between. CDR3: CASSPDRDTDGYTF. DNA of the CDR3: TGTGCCAGCAGCCCAGACCGGGACACGGACGGCTACACCTTC.

This clone was detected once. The CDR3 region is CAWSDGQGLKGYTF. In DNA, the CDR3 is TGTGCCTGGAGTGACGGACAGGGGTTAAAAGGCTACACCTTC. The chain has TRBV30 and TRBJ1-2; 9 bases are a match to TRBD1. The CDR3 is 14 amino acids. Trimming took 1 base from V and 8 from J; bases not matched to a gene: 8. Germline V gene lookup returns CDR1 GTSNPN and CDR2 SVGIG (reference sequence). The variable domain in full, completed from reference TRBV30 and TRBJ1-2, reads SQTIHQWPATLVQPVGSPLSLECTVEGTSNPNLYWYRQAAGRGLQLLFYSVGIGQISSEVPQNLSASRPQDRQFILSSKKLLLSDSGFYLCAWSDGQGLKGYTFGSGTRLTVV.

The V gene is TRBV6-1, the J gene TRBJ2-2; possible D gene TRBD1, 5 bases. Trimming stripped 0 bases from V and 6 bases from J, with 8 bases between. The CDR3 has 14 amino acids. Germline V lookup: CDR1 MNHNS, CDR2 SASEGT. Here the CDR3 DNA reads TGTGCCAGCAGTGAAGCCCCAGGGTCCGGGGAGCTGTTTTTT. This gives the protein CASSEAPGSGELFF.

The V call is TRBV29-1, the J call TRBJ1-4; possible D gene TRBD1, 5 bases. Germline CDR1 SQVTM, CDR2 ANQGSEA. Trimming shortened V by 6 bases and J by 5 bases, and 16 bases separated the two germline ends. The length of the CDR3 is 14 residues. CDR3 sequence reads: CSVAPGLRNEKLFF. For the CDR3, the DNA is TGCAGCGTCGCCCCGGGACTCCGAAATGAAAAACTGTTTTTT.

The chain's CDR3 is CASRQIRNTIYF. The CDR3 region has the DNA TGTGCCAGTCGGCAGATCCGAAACACCATATATTTT. V gene TRBV6-5 combines with J gene TRBJ1-3; D is uncertain. This CDR3 is 12 amino acids long. Germline lookup yields CDR1 MNHEY and CDR2 SVGAGI. V was shortened by 9 bases and J by 5 bases, with 11 bases between the two germline ends.

V and J are TRBV11-2 and TRBJ1-1, with TRBD1 as a possible D gene (5 bases). Germline V CDR1 and CDR2: SGHAT, FQNNGV. This CDR3 contains 13 residues. Deletions cut 1 base from V and 4 bases from J, with 7 bases between. The CDR3 DNA reads TGTGCCAGCAGCTTAGTCAGGGCCACTGAAGCTTTCTTT. This sequence encodes CASSLVRATEAFF.

This rearrangement joins TRBV29-1 to TRBJ2-3; D is uncertain. Germline assignment: CDR1 SQVTM and CDR2 ANQGSEA. Trimming cost V 6 bases and J 2 bases, with 9 bases left between them. CDR3 length: 12 amino acids. CDR3 residues: CSVETYTDTQYF. The CDR3 DNA reads as TGCAGCGTCGAGACCTACACAGATACGCAGTATTTT.

The V call is TRBV12-3 or TRBV12-4, the J call TRBJ2-7; D not resolved. V lost 1 base and J 3 bases, leaving 4 bases between the germline ends. The CDR3 is 12 amino acids. The CDR3 DNA sequence: TGTGCCAGCAGTTTAGAGGACTACGAGCAGTACTTC. Protein product: CASSLEDYEQYF.

The chain carries TRBV7-9 and TRBJ2-7, with 12 bases lining up with TRBD1. The J segment lost 4 bases and the V segment lost 5 bases, leaving 9 bases of the junction unmatched. The CDR3 consists of 16 residues. Looked up from germline, CDR1 is SEHNR and CDR2 is FQNEAQ (reference sequence). Written as DNA, the CDR3 is TGTGCCAGCAGCGCCCGGGACAGGGGGCCTCGGTACGAGCAGTACTTC. Its translation: CASSARDRGPRYEQYF.

This clone was detected once. The V call is TRBV27, the J call TRBJ1-2; TRBD1 matches at 9 bases. Germline V gene sequence: CDR1 MNHEY, CDR2 SMNVEV (reference sequence). Trimming took 5 bases from V and 5 from J; bases not matched to a gene: 6. This CDR3 has 14 residues. CDR3 coding DNA: TGTGCCAGCAGTCCGAACAGGGGGCCGTATGGCTACACCTTC. Amino acid sequence: CASSPNRGPYGYTF.

The rearrangement uses TRBV11-2 and TRBJ1-2, with D perhaps matching TRBD1 (5 bases). Between the trimmed V and J ends, which lost 3 bases and 1 base, there was a span of 6 bases. CDR1 and CDR2 from the germline V gene are SGHAT and FQNNGV. The CDR3 contains 13 residues. The CDR3 protein is CASSFDSNYGYTF. DNA for the CDR3: TGTGCCAGCAGCTTCGACAGTAACTATGGCTACACCTTC.

The CDR3: CASSRTAYPNTEAFF. In DNA, the CDR3 is TGTGCCAGCAGCCGGACAGCCTACCCGAACACTGAAGCTTTCTTT. The chain uses TRBV28 and TRBJ1-1, with a possible D match to TRBD1 (6 bases). Trimming removed 6 bases at V and 1 base at J, with 15 bases between. This CDR3 has 15 residues. The germline CDR1 and CDR2 sequences are MDHEN and SYDVKM.

The chain couples TRBV9 to TRBJ1-3; TRBD1 matches at 7 bases. The CDR3 is made up of 15 amino acids. Germline V gene sequence: CDR1 SGDLS, CDR2 YYNGEE. The V segment lost 4 bases and the J segment 0 bases; nucleotides outside the gene matches: 4. Here the CDR3 reads CASSMGQSSGNTIYF. CDR3 nucleotide sequence: TGTGCCAGCAGCATGGGACAGAGCTCTGGAAACACCATATATTTT.

This clone was seen a handful of times. This chain joins TRBV7-9 and TRBJ1-5, with 7 bases fitting TRBD1. The CDR3 sequence is 13 residues long. In germline, CDR1 is SEHNR, CDR2 FQNEAQ (reference sequence). Trimming cost V 1 base and J 15 bases; bases outside gene matches: 9. The CDR3: CASSLDGGGTAHF. CDR3 nucleotide sequence: TGTGCCAGCAGCTTAGACGGGGGAGGGACAGCGCATTTT.

The chain couples TRBV5-4 to TRBJ2-7; a possible D gene is TRBD1 (6 bases). Per the germline V gene, CDR1 is SGHNT and CDR2 is YYREEE (reference sequence). This CDR3 has 15 amino acids. The V and J ends lost 2 bases and 1 base respectively, with 13 bases between them. The CDR3: CASSFPGVQSYEQYF. The CDR3 DNA reads TGTGCCAGCAGCTTTCCAGGGGTCCAATCCTACGAGCAGTACTTC.

This chain links TRBV7-8 with TRBJ2-5; D is possibly TRBD1 (6 bases). CDR1 is SGHVS and CDR2 is FQNEAQ in the germline V gene. This CDR3 region has 14 residues. The V and J ends lost 2 bases and 2 bases respectively, with 9 bases between them. In nucleotides, the CDR3 is TGTGCCAGCAGCTTAACCGACAGGCAAGAGACCCAGTACTTC. Amino acids: CASSLTDRQETQYF.

The chain employs TRBV12-3 or TRBV12-4 and TRBJ2-1, with D possibly being TRBD1 (6 bases). Trimming shortened V by 2 bases and J by 9 bases, and 8 bases separated the two germline ends. The CDR3 loop spans 12 amino acids. This CDR3 is CASSLRGFEQFF. As DNA, the CDR3 is TGTGCCAGCAGTTTAAGGGGGTTTGAGCAGTTCTTC.